This TCR beta chain was obtained from a study of human T cells and chemical hapten exposure. Study-level information: DPC 0.01% went on the upper back by patch test, with reading at 6 days. The study enrolled mostly female patients with alopecia areata, totalis or universalis.

Per the germline V gene, CDR1 is LGHDT and CDR2 is YNNKEL (reference sequence). Trimming left V 4 bases short and J 2 bases short, with 12 bases between. The CDR3 extends over 14 amino acids. The time point denotes: patch test 1, 2 weeks after DPC sensitization. Noted treatment: therapeutic diphenylcyclopropenone sensitization with weekly scalp DPC. In the library, unique molecular identifiers were attached to individual cDNA molecules. Authors' processing steps: Across samples, TCR counts had a median of roughly 98,000 and ranged from 23,224 to 690,600. TCRdb used MiXCR to reprocess the RACE reads, holding one entry per CDR3 protein. TCRdb, rather than the study authors, made the V and J calls. Here the sample spans 55,000 to 85,000 distinct CDR3 sequences, approximately 9.4% being singletons. This clonotype showed up many times.

This chain links TRBV3-1 with TRBJ2-7, with D possibly being TRBD1 (7 bases). Sequenced material: whole blood, taken in connection with sensitization to the hapten diphenylcyclopropenone (DPC). This clonotype was sampled from a woman in her forties with alopecia areata. Some clones in this sample may be carry-over from other donors' samples. This CDR3 is CASSLSRGAYEQYF. CDR3 bases: TGTGCCAGCAGCCTAAGCAGGGGGGCCTACGAGCAGTACTTC.